The 32 T cell receptor beta chains below all came from one sample that was sequenced in a study of T cells expressing NK-cell markers. TCRdb reanalyzed the 5' RACE reads and collapses them to one entry per CDR3 protein, without DNA. The repertoire table contains more than 250,000 distinct CDR3 sequences. The sample taken for sequencing was blood T cells: a sorted CD56 or NKG2C T cell subset, CD4+ or CD8+ T cells, or bulk PBMC T cells (not recorded which). The receptors were sampled from a young man in good health.

The gene calls are TRBV28 and TRBJ2-2; TCRdb outputs TRBD1, but without DNA this stays unchecked. Germline V gene data show CDR1 as MDHEN and CDR2 as SYDVKM. CDR3 length: 15 amino acids. The CDR3 sequence: CASSSAQGNTGELFF.

The chain joins TRBV27 to TRBJ1-2. The germline V gene has CDR1 MNHEY and CDR2 SMNVEV (reference sequence). This CDR3 spans 17 amino acids. CDR3 sequence reads: CASSPLTELPPRHGYTF.

The V and J genes are TRBV20-1 and TRBJ2-1. CDR3 length equals 13 residues. Germline loops: CDR1 DFQATT, CDR2 SNEGSKA (reference sequence). The CDR3: CSARDSPLDEQFF.

The chain recombines TRBV15 with TRBJ1-1; TCRdb's D gene call, TRBD1, goes unchecked for lack of DNA. The CDR3 is made up of 14 amino acids. Germline V gene data show CDR1 as LNHNV and CDR2 as YYDKDF (reference sequence). CDR3 residues: CATRLSGTEEGAFF.

The chain has TRBV30 and TRBJ1-5; with no DNA, the TCRdb D assignment of TRBD1 cannot be verified. This CDR3 spans 15 amino acids. Germline V gene lookup returns CDR1 GTSNPN and CDR2 SVGIG (reference sequence). The CDR3 loop reads CAWSVPGQGTQPQHF.

This chain connects TRBV6-5 to TRBJ1-5; the D call of TRBD1 rests on TCRdb alone, since no DNA is present to check it. Germline lookup yields CDR1 MNHEY and CDR2 SVGAGI. The CDR3 totals 15 residues. CDR3 amino acids: CASSYSRTEDQPQHF.

This chain joins TRBV12-3 or TRBV12-4 and TRBJ1-5. The CDR3 consists of 15 residues. CDR3 protein: CASSLGGQNNQPQHF.

The chain couples TRBV6-5 to TRBJ2-2; TCRdb's D call, TRBD1, is unchecked because there is no DNA. The CDR3 contains 16 residues. Germline V CDR1 and CDR2: MNHEY, SVGAGI. CDR3 residues: CASSSRQGRNTGELFF.

The chain joins TRBV2 to TRBJ2-1; no DNA is available, so the TRBD2 call from TCRdb remains unchecked. This CDR3 comprises 15 residues. The germline V gene encodes CDR1 SNHLY and CDR2 FYNNEI. The CDR3 protein is CASSESTRPGNEQFF.

The chain combines TRBV20-1 with TRBJ2-2; TCRdb outputs TRBD2, but without DNA this stays unchecked. Germline loops: CDR1 DFQATT, CDR2 SNEGSKA (reference sequence). The length of the CDR3 is 13 residues. CDR3 sequence: CAESGRNTGELFF.

J is TRBJ2-1 and V is TRBV7-8; the D gene TCRdb calls, TRBD2, cannot be checked with no DNA. This CDR3 comprises 16 residues. The germline V gene encodes CDR1 SGHVS and CDR2 FQNEAQ. The CDR3 region is CASSFPELAGGNEQFF.

The J gene is TRBJ1-1, the V gene TRBV20-1; there is no DNA to check the TCRdb D call of TRBD1. The germline gives CDR1 DFQATT, CDR2 SNEGSKA (reference sequence). The CDR3 sequence is 14 residues long. CDR3 protein: CSARDPGARTEAFF.

V is TRBV15 and J is TRBJ2-7; no DNA is available, so the TRBD1 call from TCRdb remains unchecked. The CDR3 is made up of 16 amino acids. Germline lookup yields CDR1 LNHNV and CDR2 YYDKDF (reference sequence). Here the CDR3 reads CATSRDWGTELYEQYF.

V and J are TRBV9 and TRBJ2-3; there is no DNA to check the TCRdb D call of TRBD2. The CDR3 loop spans 16 amino acids. The germline V gene has CDR1 SGDLS and CDR2 YYNGEE. The CDR3 here is CASSVEAGRAADTQYF.

V gene TRBV20-1 combines with J gene TRBJ1-1. There are 14 residues in the CDR3. The V gene's germline CDR1 is DFQATT and CDR2 SNEGSKA (reference sequence). The CDR3 here is CSASRIILSAEAFF.

V usage is TRBV28 and J usage is TRBJ2-7; without DNA, the TCRdb call of TRBD2 cannot be checked. This CDR3 spans 15 amino acids. CDR1 is MDHEN and CDR2 is SYDVKM in the germline V gene. CDR3 protein: CASRGLEVRDYEQYF.

The chain links TRBV15 to TRBJ2-7; the D call of TRBD1 rests on TCRdb alone, since no DNA is present to check it. CDR3 length: 14 amino acids. Per the germline V gene, CDR1 is LNHNV and CDR2 is YYDKDF (reference sequence). The CDR3 sequence is CATSIDTGGYEQYF.

The chain uses TRBV4-2 and TRBJ2-7. The germline gives CDR1 LGHNA, CDR2 YNFKEQ. The CDR3 has 14 residues. The CDR3 loop is CASSQVRESYEQYF.

The chain combines TRBV12-3 or TRBV12-4 with TRBJ2-2. This CDR3 is 12 amino acids long. The CDR3 is CASSRNTGELFF.

V usage is TRBV29-1 and J usage is TRBJ2-3; TCRdb reports TRBD2, a call that lacks DNA to check it against. CDR1 and CDR2 from the germline V gene are SQVTM and ANQGSEA. The CDR3 extends over 14 amino acids. CDR3 region: CSVVQRGSTDTQYF.

The rearrangement joins TRBV6-1 to TRBJ2-5; no DNA is available, so the TRBD1 call from TCRdb remains unchecked. CDR3 length: 14 residues. Germline V gene lookup returns CDR1 MNHNS and CDR2 SASEGT. The CDR3: CASSPRGNEETQYF.

The chain's CDR3 is CASSFRVGNYGYTF. The chain is built from TRBV12-3 or TRBV12-4 and TRBJ1-2; TCRdb names TRBD1, which stays unverified in the absence of DNA. This CDR3 contains 14 residues.

This chain links TRBV29-1 with TRBJ1-1; TCRdb returns TRBD1, unconfirmable since there is no DNA. CDR1 is SQVTM, CDR2 ANQGSEA, per germline. This CDR3 spans 13 amino acids. CDR3 sequence reads: CSVGQGAYTEAFF.

The chain is built from TRBV15 and TRBJ1-6; TCRdb lists TRBD1, though no DNA is available to test this call. Per the germline V gene, CDR1 is LNHNV and CDR2 is YYDKDF (reference sequence). This CDR3 comprises 12 residues. CDR3 sequence: CATGTANSPLHF. The whole variable domain, filled in from reference TRBV15 and TRBJ1-6, reads DAMVIQNPRYQVTQFGKPVTLSCSQTLNHNVMYWYQQKSSQAPKLLFHYYDKDFNNEADTPDNFQSRRPNTSFCFLDIRSPGLGDTAMYLCATGTANSPLHFGNGTRLTVT.

CDR3 region: CASSPGLAGGGETQYF. This chain connects TRBV5-1 to TRBJ2-5; absent DNA, TCRdb's TRBD2 call cannot be checked. The CDR3 contains 16 residues. CDR1 and CDR2 from the germline V gene are SGHRS and YFSETQ.

This chain links TRBV5-6 with TRBJ2-5; TCRdb's D call of TRBD1 is untestable without DNA. The CDR3 length is 15 residues. Germline values: CDR1 SGHDT, CDR2 YYEEEE. This CDR3 is CASSRQGGRWETQYF.

The chain carries TRBV12-3 or TRBV12-4 and TRBJ1-5; as DNA is missing, the TRBD1 call by TCRdb cannot be tested. The CDR3 contains 14 residues. The CDR3 sequence: CASSTTGKDQPQHF.

The chain uses TRBV7-8 and TRBJ2-6; with no DNA, the TCRdb D assignment of TRBD1 cannot be verified. The CDR3 has 17 amino acids. CDR1 SGHVS and CDR2 FQNEAQ come from the germline V gene. The CDR3 loop is CASSLGQGSSGANVLTF.

The chain has TRBV7-2 and TRBJ1-6; TCRdb returns TRBD1, unconfirmable since there is no DNA. The CDR3 is 15 amino acids. Looked up from germline, CDR1 is SGHTA and CDR2 is FQGNSA. The CDR3 region is CASRGQGARRSPLHF.

The chain recombines TRBV27 with TRBJ2-1; the TCRdb D gene call, TRBD1, has no DNA to confirm it. The germline V gene encodes CDR1 MNHEY and CDR2 SMNVEV (reference sequence). The CDR3 contains 13 residues. The CDR3 here is CASSLHRDGGQFF.

V usage is TRBV20-1 and J usage is TRBJ2-1; without DNA, the TCRdb call of TRBD1 cannot be checked. Germline V gene lookup returns CDR1 DFQATT and CDR2 SNEGSKA (reference sequence). The CDR3 loop spans 14 amino acids. CDR3 in amino acids: CSARPSTRVNEQFF.

The rearrangement uses TRBV5-1 and TRBJ2-1; checking the TCRdb D call of TRBD1 is not possible without DNA. The CDR3 has 16 amino acids. The germline V gene has CDR1 SGHRS and CDR2 YFSETQ. The CDR3 sequence is CASSLGGQLRYNEQFF.